The 10 T cell receptor beta chains listed next were all sequenced from one sample in a study of T cell repertoires in cytomegalovirus infection. A single record per CDR3 protein comes from TCRdb applying MiXCR to the reads. This sample carries around 130,000 distinct CDR3 sequences, roughly a quarter of them seen once, and the ten largest clones take around 32%. These receptors lack a known antigen. The sample consisted of PBMCs, sequenced either directly or after in vitro stimulation (not recorded which). The receptor set was obtained from a human donor in good health (CMV status not recorded). Some clones in this sample may be carry-over from other donors' samples.

This clonotype has a count of ten or more. The CDR3 is CASSPAVIQMNTEAFF. CDR3 coding DNA: TGTGCCAGCAGTCCCGCCGTCATACAAATGAACACTGAAGCTTTCTTT. J is TRBJ1-1 and V is TRBV6-2 or TRBV6-3; D remains ambiguous. This CDR3 spans 16 amino acids. Germline V gives CDR1 MNHEY, CDR2 SVGEGT. V lost 5 bases and J 0 bases, leaving 16 bases between the germline ends.

V usage is TRBV19 and J usage is TRBJ2-5; D possibly corresponds to TRBD1 (5 bases). CDR1 and CDR2 from the germline V gene are LNHDA and SQIVND (reference sequence). This CDR3 region has 14 residues. Trimming stripped 5 bases from V and 5 bases from J, with 15 bases between. DNA for the CDR3: TGTGCCAGTAGTCCCTCGACAGAGACCGAGACCCAGTACTTC. Its protein product is CASSPSTETETQYF.

This clonotype was observed at least ten times. V and J are TRBV6-2 or TRBV6-3 and TRBJ2-2, with D hard to call. CDR1 is MNHEY and CDR2 is SVGEGT in the germline V gene. Trimming cost V 2 bases and J 0 bases, with 13 bases left between them. The CDR3 covers 17 residues. CDR3 sequence reads: CASSYLPTPSNTGELFF. CDR3 nucleotide sequence: TGTGCCAGCAGTTACCTCCCAACACCCTCGAACACCGGGGAGCTGTTTTTT.

This clonotype was observed many times. V gene TRBV2 combines with J gene TRBJ1-6; D remains unclear. This CDR3 has 14 residues. Germline CDR1 SNHLY, CDR2 FYNNEI. V lost 1 base and J lost 7, with 8 bases in between. The CDR3 DNA reads TGTGCCAGCAGTGAAGGGACGGGGAATTCACCCCTCCACTTT. As protein: CASSEGTGNSPLHF.

The chain uses TRBV20-1 and TRBJ2-1; TRBD2 agrees at 10 bases. Germline V gene lookup returns CDR1 DFQATT and CDR2 SNEGSKA (reference sequence). CDR3 size: 14 residues. V was pared by 4 bases and J by 8 bases, with 8 bases of the junction left unmatched. Written as DNA, the CDR3 is TGCAGTGCTACCCCTAGCGGGAGTGGGGATGAGCAGTTCTTC. It codes for CSATPSGSGDEQFF.

The chain couples TRBV27 to TRBJ2-1; D call uncertain. V was cut by 8 bases and J by 1 base, with 12 bases left in between. The CDR3 has 14 residues. Per germline, CDR1 MNHEY and CDR2 SMNVEV (reference sequence). The CDR3 protein is CASGSGSSYNEQFF. CDR3 bases: TGTGCCAGCGGCTCCGGGTCTTCCTACAATGAGCAGTTCTTC.

This clonotype was seen many times. V is TRBV7-3 and J is TRBJ2-2; 7 nucleotides match TRBD1. Germline lookup yields CDR1 SGHTA and CDR2 FQGTGA. With 2 bases clipped from V and 2 bases from J, the junction kept 5 bases outside the gene matches. The CDR3 is 16 residues long. The CDR3 loop reads CASSLSGTANTGELFF. CDR3 DNA sequence: TGTGCCAGCAGCTTATCCGGGACAGCAAACACCGGGGAGCTGTTTTTT.

The chain carries TRBV10-3 and TRBJ1-1; tentative D call: TRBD1 (6 bases). CDR1 is ENHRY, CDR2 SYGVKD, per germline. The CDR3 consists of 13 residues. V shed 0 bases and J shed 6 bases, with 8 bases lying between them. The CDR3 DNA sequence: TGTGCCATCAGTGAGTCTGAGGGGGCTGAAGCTTTCTTT. It yields the protein CAISESEGAEAFF.

The chain joins TRBV6-5 to TRBJ2-7; tentatively, D is TRBD1 or TRBD2 (9 bases each). Germline V gene sequence: CDR1 MNHEY, CDR2 SVGAGI. The length of the CDR3 is 18 residues. V lost 7 bases and J 5 bases, leaving 30 bases between the germline ends. Written as DNA, the CDR3 is TGTGCCAGCACAGGACAGGGGATGAGCGGGAGGATTCTGGACGAGCAGTACTTC. It encodes CASTGQGMSGRILDEQYF.

In this sample, this clonotype turned up many times. V and J are TRBV7-9 and TRBJ2-3; no firm D call. V was shortened by 5 bases and J by 0 bases, with 12 bases between the two germline ends. The CDR3 covers 15 residues. CDR1 and CDR2 from the germline V gene are SEHNR and FQNEAQ (reference sequence). CDR3 sequence: CASSARLWSTDTQYF. The CDR3, as DNA: TGTGCCAGCAGCGCCCGACTTTGGAGCACAGATACGCAGTATTTT.